This T cell receptor beta chain was found in a study of blood T cell repertoires in COVID-19. Study-level background: Sites in the United States, Italy and Spain provided acute and convalescent COVID-19 samples. T cells, B-cell-depleted T cells, or PBMCs provided the cDNA or gDNA that served as material.

The method was immunoSEQ multiplex PCR; TCRdb's version includes in-frame clones alone and lacks a portion of them. Found here are over 120,000 clones, approximately 90% of them singletons; the top ten hold 2.5% to 3%. Germline loops: CDR1 SGHAT, CDR2 FQNNGV. This CDR3 has 20 residues. V was clipped by 0 bases and J by 5 bases; unmatched bases: 19. The TCR comes from a man in his 60s with active or convalescent COVID-19. Sequencing was performed on peripheral blood. The chain joins TRBV11-2 to TRBJ2-3, with 8 bases that match TRBD2. The CDR3 reads CASSLDPSSWVRGGVDTQYF. CDR3 bases: TGTGCCAGCAGCTTAGATCCAAGTTCTTGGGTACGGGGGGGAGTAGATACGCAGTATTTT.